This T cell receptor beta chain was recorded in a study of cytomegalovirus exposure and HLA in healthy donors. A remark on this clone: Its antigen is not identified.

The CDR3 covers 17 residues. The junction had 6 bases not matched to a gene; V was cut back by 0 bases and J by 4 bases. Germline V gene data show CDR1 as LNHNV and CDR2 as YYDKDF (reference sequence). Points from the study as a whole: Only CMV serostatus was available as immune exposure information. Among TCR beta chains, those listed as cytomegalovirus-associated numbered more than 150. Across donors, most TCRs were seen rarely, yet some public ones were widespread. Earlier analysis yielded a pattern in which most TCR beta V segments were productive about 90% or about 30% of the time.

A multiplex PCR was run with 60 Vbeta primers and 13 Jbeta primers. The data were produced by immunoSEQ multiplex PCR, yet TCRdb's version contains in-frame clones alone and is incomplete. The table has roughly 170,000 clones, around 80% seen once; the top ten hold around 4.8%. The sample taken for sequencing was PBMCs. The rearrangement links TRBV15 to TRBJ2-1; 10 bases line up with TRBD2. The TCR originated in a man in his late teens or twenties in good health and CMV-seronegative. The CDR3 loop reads CATSRDLAGVGYNEQFF. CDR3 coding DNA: TGTGCCACCAGCAGAGATCTAGCGGGAGTAGGTTACAATGAGCAGTTCTTC.